Included here is one TCR beta chain sequence, with context. Only a few counts were recorded for this clone. The target of this receptor is not known. Qualities for individual bases were not recorded, and no much larger clone is one base off. The data were taken from a study of blood T cell repertoires in COVID-19 (dated by TCRdb to the early 2020s). Concerning the study at large: The collaborator samples originated in the United States, Italy and Spain and spanned the acute and convalescent phases of COVID-19. The material from the prospective study consisted of cDNA or gDNA derived from T cells, B-cell-depleted T cells, or PBMCs. Samples were obtained from the ongoing ImmuneRACE study (first 160 participants) and from 1,000 to 1,500 subjects provided by 6 global collaborators. Subjects who had been exposed to COVID-19, were actively infected with it, or had recovered from it provided the deeply sampled blood TCRbeta repertoires that made up the dataset. Where available, HLA class I and class II types were obtained from metadata supplied by the sample provider rather than from assay-based typing. The repertoires were released in a freely available public database intended as a resource for research on the immune response to SARS-CoV-2. Nearly every sample came with metadata listing a de-identified subject ID, COVID-19 status, age in years and sex. Study-wide findings and limitations: Clinical and demographic metadata were provided uncurated, with the amount varying by source and participant.

Each collaborating institution followed its own protocols to collect whole blood in K2EDTA tubes. For TCRbeta analysis, collaborators shipped samples in one of three forms: frozen whole blood, isolated PBMCs, or DNA extracted from either of those sample types. Via the germline V gene, CDR1 is SNHLY and CDR2 FYNNEI. From its cysteine to its phenylalanine, the CDR3 spans 15 amino acids. Only the CDR3 DNA stays, 45 bases, in frame from base 1. V is shortened by 6 bases, J by 3 bases, and the region joining them spans 14 bases. The immunoSEQ Assay, a bias-controlled multiplex PCR, was used to amplify TCRbeta CDR3 regions from genomic DNA. Under the source paper's analysis protocol: Nucleated cell counts per sample were estimated from amplification of reference gene primers within the assay. To quantify the absolute abundance of each unique TCRbeta CDR3 rearrangement, sequence reads were collapsed and filtered. Productive Simpson clonality was computed per sample as the square root of Simpson's diversity index over productive rearrangements. TCRdb carries this immuneACCESS record with in-frame sequences only. Its versions omit some clonotypes, under half of them owing to an unresolved V gene in the studies checked, with the rest unexplained. V, J and clone size are those of that table, while D and trimming were read from the DNA. The sample table lists under 120,000 clones, around 85% of them with a count of one. The top ten hold approximately 22% of the sample.

The chain is made from TRBV2 and TRBJ2-2; the D region possibly corresponds to TRBD1 (6 bases align). This receptor was identified in a man between 65 and 85 years old with active or convalescent COVID-19. Sequencing was done on a sample of peripheral blood. The CDR3 sequence is CASRSEQGDTGELFF. The DNA is as follows: TGTGCCAGCAGATCGGAACAGGGTGACACCGGGGAGCTGTTTTTT.